This T cell receptor beta chain comes out of a study of T cells after yellow fever vaccination. Ten or more counts support this clonotype. A single record per CDR3 protein comes from TCRdb applying MiXCR to the 5' RACE reads. Of roughly 150,000 distinct CDR3 sequences in the sample, 5% to 7.5% are singletons; the top ten hold under 0.7%. Looked up from germline, CDR1 is SGHRS and CDR2 is YFSETQ. The CDR3 runs to 14 residues. Germline trimming cut 4 bases from V and 4 bases from J; bases unmatched to any gene: 5. The specimen was CD4+ T cells sorted from PBMCs, collected 10 days after the yellow fever booster vaccination. The sequence came from a man younger than 40 who received the YFV17D yellow fever vaccine. J is TRBJ2-4 and V is TRBV5-1, with 7 bases fitting TRBD1. The CDR3 DNA reads as TGCGCCAGCAGCCCGGGACAGAATAAAAACATTCAGTACTTC. This gives the protein CASSPGQNKNIQYF.